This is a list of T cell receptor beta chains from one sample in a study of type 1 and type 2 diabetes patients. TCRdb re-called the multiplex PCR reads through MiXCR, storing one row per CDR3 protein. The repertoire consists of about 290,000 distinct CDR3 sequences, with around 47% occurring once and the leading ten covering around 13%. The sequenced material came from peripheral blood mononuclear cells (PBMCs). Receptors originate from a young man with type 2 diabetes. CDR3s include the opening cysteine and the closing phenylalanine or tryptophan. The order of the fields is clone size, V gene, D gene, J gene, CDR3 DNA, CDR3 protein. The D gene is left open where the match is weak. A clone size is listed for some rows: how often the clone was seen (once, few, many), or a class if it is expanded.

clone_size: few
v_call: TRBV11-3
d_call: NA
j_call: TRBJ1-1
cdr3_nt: TGTGCCAGCAGCTTAGAGTTGTACACTGAAGCTTTCTTT
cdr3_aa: CASSLELYTEAFF

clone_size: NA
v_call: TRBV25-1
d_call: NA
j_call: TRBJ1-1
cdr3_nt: TGTGCCAGCGTCCAGGGGCGGACTGAAGCTTTCTTT
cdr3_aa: CASVQGRTEAFF

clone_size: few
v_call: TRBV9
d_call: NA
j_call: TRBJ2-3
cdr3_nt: TGTGCCACCTCCTCCTCGGGGACCAACACAGATACGCAGTATTTT
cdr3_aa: CATSSSGTNTDTQYF

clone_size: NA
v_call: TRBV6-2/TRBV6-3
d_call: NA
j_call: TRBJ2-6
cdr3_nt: TGTGCCAGCAAGGGCCGGGAGTTGTCGAAGGGGGCCAACGTCCTGACTTTC
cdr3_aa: CASKGRELSKGANVLTF

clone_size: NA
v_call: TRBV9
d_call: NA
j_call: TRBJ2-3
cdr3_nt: TGTGCCAGCAGCGCCTCCTTAACAGGGAGGGTAATAGATACGCAGTATTTT
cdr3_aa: CASSASLTGRVIDTQYF

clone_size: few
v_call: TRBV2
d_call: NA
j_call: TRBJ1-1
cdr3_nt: TGTGCCAGCAGTTTATCAGAGGGAGGGAACACTGAAGCTTTCTTT
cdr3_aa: CASSLSEGGNTEAFF

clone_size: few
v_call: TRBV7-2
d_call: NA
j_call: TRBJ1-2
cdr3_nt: TGTGCCAGCAGCTTAGGCCCCGGGGCTGGCTACACCTTC
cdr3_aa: CASSLGPGAGYTF

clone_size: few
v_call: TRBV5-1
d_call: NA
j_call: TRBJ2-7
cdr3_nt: TGCGCCAGCAGCTTGGCCAGAGTACCCTACGAGCAGTACTTC
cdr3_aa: CASSLARVPYEQYF

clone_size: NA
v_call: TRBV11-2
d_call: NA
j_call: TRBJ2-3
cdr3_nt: TGTGCCAGCAGCTTAATCGGGGGCGGGTACACAGATACGCAGTATTTT
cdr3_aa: CASSLIGGGYTDTQYF

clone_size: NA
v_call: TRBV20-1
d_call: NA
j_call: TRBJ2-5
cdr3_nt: TGCAGTGCTAGAGAACGGCCAGGCCTACAAGAGACCCAGTACTTC
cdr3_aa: CSARERPGLQETQYF

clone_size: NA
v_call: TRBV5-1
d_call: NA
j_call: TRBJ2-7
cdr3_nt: TGCGCCAGCAGCTTGGGACAGATTCCCGGCCCTGACGAGCAGTACTTC
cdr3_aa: CASSLGQIPGPDEQYF

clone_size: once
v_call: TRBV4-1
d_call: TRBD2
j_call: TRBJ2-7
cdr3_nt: TGCGCCAGCAGCCAACAAACTAGCGGATCCTACGAGCGGTACTTC
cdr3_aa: CASSQQTSGSYERYF

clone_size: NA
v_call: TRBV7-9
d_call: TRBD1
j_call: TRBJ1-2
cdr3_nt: TGTGCCAGCAGCTTTGGACAGGGAGACCCTTTCGGCTACACCTTC
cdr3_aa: CASSFGQGDPFGYTF

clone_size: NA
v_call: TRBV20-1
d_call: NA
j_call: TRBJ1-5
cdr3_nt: TGCAGTGCTAGAGGGATCCCCAGGTTTAGGCCCCAGCATTTT
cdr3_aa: CSARGIPRFRPQHF

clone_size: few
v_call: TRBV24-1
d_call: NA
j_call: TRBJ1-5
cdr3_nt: TGTGCCACCGAGGCAGGGGACAATCAGCGCCAGCATTTT
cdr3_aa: CATEAGDNQRQHF

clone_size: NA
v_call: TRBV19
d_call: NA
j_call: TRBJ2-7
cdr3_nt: TGTGCCAGTAGACCAACCGGGACCAACTACGAGCAGTACTTC
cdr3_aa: CASRPTGTNYEQYF

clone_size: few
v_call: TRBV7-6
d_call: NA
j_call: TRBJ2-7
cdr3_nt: TGTGCCAGCAGCACCAGCGTCTACGAGCAGTACTTC
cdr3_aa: CASSTSVYEQYF

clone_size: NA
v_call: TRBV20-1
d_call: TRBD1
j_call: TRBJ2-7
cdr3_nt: TGCAGTGCCAAGGGGGCGCCAAGCTCCTACGAGCAGTACTTC
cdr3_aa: CSAKGAPSSYEQYF

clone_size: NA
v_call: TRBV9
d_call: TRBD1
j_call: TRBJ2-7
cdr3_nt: TGTGCCAGCAGCGTCCAGGGGGACTCCTACGAGCAGTACTTC
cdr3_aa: CASSVQGDSYEQYF

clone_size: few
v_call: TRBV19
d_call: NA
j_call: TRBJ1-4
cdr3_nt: TGTGCCAGTAGTATCCAGGGCCAGGAAAAACTGTTTTTT
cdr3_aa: CASSIQGQEKLFF

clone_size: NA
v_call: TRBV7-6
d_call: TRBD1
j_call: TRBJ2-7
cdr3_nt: TGTGCCAGCAGCTTAGGTGTCGGGACAGGCGGCCAACAGGAGCAGTACTTC
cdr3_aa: CASSLGVGTGGQQEQYF

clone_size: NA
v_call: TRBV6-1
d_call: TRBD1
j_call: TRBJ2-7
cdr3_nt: TGTGCCAGCAGTGAAGACGGGACAGGGGGCTACGAGCAGTACTTC
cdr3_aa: CASSEDGTGGYEQYF

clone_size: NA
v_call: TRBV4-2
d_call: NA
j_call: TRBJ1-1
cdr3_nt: TGTGCCAGCAGCCAAACCCGACAGCGATGGGACACTGAAGCTTTCTTT
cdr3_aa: CASSQTRQRWDTEAFF

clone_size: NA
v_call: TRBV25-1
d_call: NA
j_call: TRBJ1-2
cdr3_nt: TGTGCCAGCTGTGGGACGGGCTGGGGTGGCTACACCTTC
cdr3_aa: CASCGTGWGGYTF